The following is a T cell receptor (beta chain) sequence with its context. Its antigen remains unknown. This sample was included in a study of long-term antiretroviral therapy in people with HIV. Study context: Of all samples, the earliest predate the 2015 immediate-ART recommendation by about a decade.

Regarding the study as a whole: Controls exceeded HIV repertoires in CDR3 length range.

The authors ran the immunoSEQ assay, v3.0, at survey level. Data came from immunoSEQ multiplex PCR; TCRdb stores just in-frame clones and leaves some out. The table has tens of thousands of clones, 81% seen once. J was trimmed by 3 bases and V by 4 bases; bases with no gene match: 6. In germline, CDR1 is SEHNR, CDR2 FQNEAQ (reference sequence). The CDR3 runs to 14 residues. The sequence was collected from a man under 40 with HIV. The rearrangement joins TRBV7-9 to TRBJ2-7; 7 bases are shared with TRBD2. Sequenced material: unsorted PBMCs, taken 1.5 years after starting antiretroviral therapy. CDR3 protein: CASSSLGGDYEQYF. CDR3 in DNA: TGTGCCAGCAGCTCCCTGGGAGGGGACTACGAGCAGTACTTC.